These 13 T cell receptor beta chains were all obtained from the same sample, sequenced in a study of cytomegalovirus exposure and HLA in healthy donors. The protocol was immunoSEQ multiplex PCR, while the TCRdb copy is restricted to in-frame clones and leaves out a portion. The sample includes roughly 62,000 clones, roughly 90% of them seen just once. What was sequenced was PBMCs. These receptor sequences come from a woman aged 25 to 39 in good health and CMV-seronegative.

The chain joins TRBV30 to TRBJ2-5; 7 positions agree with TRBD2. Germline V gene data show CDR1 as GTSNPN and CDR2 as SVGIG (reference sequence). CDR3 length equals 12 residues. The CDR3 coding sequence is TGTGCTCATGGTGGGGGGGGAGAGACCCAGTACTTC. It specifies CAHGGGGETQYF.

This clone has just a few counts. The rearrangement joins TRBV2 to TRBJ2-7, with 7 bases aligning to TRBD2. Germline V gene lookup returns CDR1 SNHLY and CDR2 FYNNEI. With 6 bases clipped from V and 2 bases from J, the junction kept 4 bases outside the gene matches. The CDR3 is made up of 13 amino acids. CDR3 region: CASREGGTYEQYF. Written as DNA, the CDR3 is TGTGCCAGCAGAGAGGGAGGGACCTACGAGCAGTACTTC.

The genes are TRBV28 and TRBJ2-5; D gene ambiguous. V shed 10 bases and J shed 4 bases, with 13 bases lying between them. Germline V gene lookup returns CDR1 MDHEN and CDR2 SYDVKM. The CDR3 totals 12 residues. The CDR3 DNA sequence: TGTGCCACAGTTCGGGTAGGAGAGACCCAGTACTTC. It specifies CATVRVGETQYF.

The CDR3 protein is CASSGQSGGRYEQYF. For the CDR3, the DNA is TGTGCCAGCAGTGGCCAATCAGGGGGCCGTTACGAGCAGTACTTC. The chain carries TRBV25-1 and TRBJ2-7, with 8 bases identical to TRBD1. J lost 4 bases, V lost 4 bases, and 9 bases had no gene match. The CDR3 is 15 amino acids. Germline CDR1 is MGHDK and CDR2 is SYGVNS.

The V gene is TRBV5-1, the J gene TRBJ2-7, with 7 positions matching TRBD1. With 4 bases clipped from V and 2 bases from J, the junction kept 6 bases outside the gene matches. The CDR3 has 14 amino acids. Germline V lookup: CDR1 SGHRS, CDR2 YFSETQ. The CDR3 region has the DNA TGCGCCAGCAGCAGGGGACAGCCGACCTACGAGCAGTACTTC. Translating it yields CASSRGQPTYEQYF. The full variable domain, with the rest looked up from reference TRBV5-1 and TRBJ2-7, is KAGVTQTPRYLIKTRGQQVTLSCSPISGHRSVSWYQQTPGQGLQFLFEYFSETQRNKGNFPGRFSGRQFSNSRSEMNVSTLELGDSALYLCASSRGQPTYEQYFGPGTRLTVT.

The chain has TRBV7-3 and TRBJ2-1; D perhaps matches TRBD1 (6 bases). The CDR3 has 15 amino acids. Deletions cut 5 bases from V and 0 bases from J, with 11 bases between. Germline V gene lookup returns CDR1 SGHTA and CDR2 FQGTGA. The CDR3 bases are TGTGCCAGCAGCAGAGACAGGAGCTCCTACAATGAGCAGTTCTTC. As protein: CASSRDRSSYNEQFF.

V usage is TRBV27 and J usage is TRBJ2-2; D remains unclear. CDR1 is MNHEY and CDR2 is SMNVEV in the germline V gene (reference sequence). The CDR3 has 14 residues. V lost 2 bases and J 2 bases, leaving 6 bases between the germline ends. The CDR3 region has the DNA TGTGCCAGCAGTTTAAAGCAAAACACCGGGGAGCTGTTTTTT. Protein sequence: CASSLKQNTGELFF.

The chain is built from TRBV6-1 and TRBJ1-2; D might be TRBD1 (5 bases). Per the germline V gene, CDR1 is MNHNS and CDR2 is SASEGT. The CDR3 contains 13 residues. V lost 1 base and J 6 bases, leaving 9 bases between the germline ends. DNA for the CDR3: TGTGCCAGCAGTGAAGGGTGGGGGGATGGCTACACCTTC. Translated: CASSEGWGDGYTF.

The V gene is TRBV11-2, the J gene TRBJ2-7; D perhaps matches TRBD2 (6 bases). Trimming removed 5 bases at V and 2 bases at J, with 16 bases between. The length of the CDR3 is 15 residues. Germline-derived CDR1 and CDR2 are SGHAT and FQNNGV. CDR3 amino acids: CASSASGTATYEQYF. CDR3 coding DNA: TGTGCCAGCAGCGCCTCCGGGACTGCCACCTACGAGCAGTACTTC.

The V and J genes are TRBV9 and TRBJ2-5; 11 bases line up with TRBD2. J lost 4 bases, V lost 3 bases, and 2 bases had no gene match. The germline V gene has CDR1 SGDLS and CDR2 YYNGEE. The CDR3 spans 14 residues. The CDR3 is CASSGLAGRETQYF. The DNA of the CDR3 is TGTGCCAGCAGCGGACTAGCGGGGCGAGAGACCCAGTACTTC.

The chain recombines TRBV7-2 with TRBJ2-2; TRBD1 matches at 8 bases. The CDR3 spans 15 residues. The J segment lost 0 bases and the V segment lost 7 bases, leaving 4 bases of the junction unmatched. In germline, CDR1 is SGHTA, CDR2 FQGNSA. CDR3 loop: CASNSQGANTGELFF. CDR3 nucleotide sequence: TGTGCCAGCAACTCACAGGGGGCGAACACCGGGGAGCTGTTTTTT.

The chain couples TRBV19 to TRBJ2-3; 12 nucleotides line up with TRBD2. The CDR3 extends over 15 amino acids. Germline CDR1 and CDR2: LNHDA and SQIVND (reference sequence). Germline trimming cut 8 bases from V and 0 bases from J; bases unmatched to any gene: 3. CDR3 sequence: CASGTSGLSTDTQYF. The DNA for the CDR3 is TGTGCCAGTGGGACTAGCGGGCTGAGCACAGATACGCAGTATTTT. The whole variable domain, filled in from reference TRBV19 and TRBJ2-3, reads DGGITQSPKYLFRKEGQNVTLSCEQNLNHDAMYWYRQDPGQGLRLIYYSQIVNDFQKGDIAEGYSVSREKKESFPLTVTSAQKNPTAFYLCASGTSGLSTDTQYFGPGTRLTVL.

The V call is TRBV4-1, the J call TRBJ2-5; TRBD2 aligns across 7 bases. V lost 1 base to trimming and J lost 2 bases; unmatched junction nucleotides: 4. The germline V gene encodes CDR1 MGHRA and CDR2 YSYEKL. The CDR3 runs to 15 residues. CDR3 sequence: CASSQVWGGQETQYF. Written as DNA, the CDR3 is TGCGCCAGCAGCCAAGTCTGGGGGGGACAAGAGACCCAGTACTTC.